The clone carrying this T cell receptor beta chain was recorded once. What it binds is unknown. This entry is derived from a study of multiple sclerosis patients with progressive multifocal leukoencephalopathy. Study results and caveats: PML-onset expanded TRB clones were detectable before and during natalizumab therapy. At PML onset, no shared TRBV or TRBJ gene usage was seen. The findings' link to JC virus versus immunocompromise remained uncertain. Most PML patients had lower entropy, suggesting less diverse TRB repertoires.

Time point here: five to six months of natalizumab therapy. The table came from immunoSEQ multiplex PCR; TCRdb's copy has only in-frame clones and leaves some out. Among 25,000 to 30,000 clones listed, 89% were seen once. The V and J ends lost 3 bases and 0 bases respectively, with 8 bases between them. Looked up from germline, CDR1 is SGHVS and CDR2 is FQNEAQ. The CDR3 totals 14 residues. This specimen consisted of PBMCs, obtained from a patient treated with natalizumab. The sequence came from a human donor with multiple sclerosis. V usage is TRBV7-8 and J usage is TRBJ1-1; D unclear. CDR3 loop: CASSFRPVNTEAFF. The CDR3 DNA follows: TGTGCCAGCAGCTTTAGGCCTGTGAACACTGAAGCTTTCTTT.